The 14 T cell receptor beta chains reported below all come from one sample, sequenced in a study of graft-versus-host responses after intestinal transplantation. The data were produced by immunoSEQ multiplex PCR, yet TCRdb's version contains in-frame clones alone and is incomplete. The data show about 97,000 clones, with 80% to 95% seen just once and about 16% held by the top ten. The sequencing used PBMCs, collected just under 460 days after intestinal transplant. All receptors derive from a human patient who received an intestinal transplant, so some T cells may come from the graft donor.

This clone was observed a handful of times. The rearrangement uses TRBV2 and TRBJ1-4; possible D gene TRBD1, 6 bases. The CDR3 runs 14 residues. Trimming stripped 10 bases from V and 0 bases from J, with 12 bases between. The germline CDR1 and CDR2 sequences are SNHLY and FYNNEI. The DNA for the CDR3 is TGTGCCACCGGACAGCAAGCAACTAATGAAAAACTGTTTTTT. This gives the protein CATGQQATNEKLFF.

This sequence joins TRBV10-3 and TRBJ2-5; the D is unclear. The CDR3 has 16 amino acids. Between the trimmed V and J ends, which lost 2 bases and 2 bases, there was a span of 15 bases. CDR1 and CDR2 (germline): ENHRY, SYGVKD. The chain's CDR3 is CAISERGPEFQETQYF. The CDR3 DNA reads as TGTGCCATCAGTGAGAGAGGACCCGAATTTCAAGAGACCCAGTACTTC.

The CDR3 DNA is TGTGCCACCAGGATCTCCATGGATCAGCCCCAGCATTTT. It translates to CATRISMDQPQHF. The V call is TRBV10-3, the J call TRBJ1-5; D ambiguous. The CDR3 contains 13 residues. CDR1 is ENHRY, CDR2 SYGVKD, per germline. The V end was cut by 10 bases, the J end by 5 bases, with 15 bases between.

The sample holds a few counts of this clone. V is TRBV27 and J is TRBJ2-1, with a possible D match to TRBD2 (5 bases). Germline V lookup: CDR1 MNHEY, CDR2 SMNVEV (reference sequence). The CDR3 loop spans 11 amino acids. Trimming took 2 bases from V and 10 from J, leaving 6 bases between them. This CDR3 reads CASSLTGEQFF. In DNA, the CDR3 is TGTGCCAGCAGTTTAACGGGGGAGCAGTTCTTC.

CDR3 coding DNA: TGTGCCAGCAGTGAAGCGCTGAGACAGGTTATTAGGGAGACCCAGTACTTC. Its translation is CASSEALRQVIRETQYF. This chain joins TRBV2 and TRBJ2-5; D is possibly TRBD1 (6 bases). The V end was cut by 0 bases, the J end by 5 bases, with 19 bases between. Germline V CDR1 and CDR2: SNHLY, FYNNEI. CDR3 length: 17 residues.

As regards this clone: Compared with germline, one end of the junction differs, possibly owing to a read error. The CDR3 nucleotides read TGTGCCAGCAGTGAAGCGAACTGGGGACTTTCCTCCTTC. Residues: CASSEANWGLSSF. The chain employs TRBV6-5 and TRBJ2-7, with a possible D match to TRBD2 (6 bases). The CDR3 runs to 13 residues. Germline CDR1 MNHEY, CDR2 SVGAGI.

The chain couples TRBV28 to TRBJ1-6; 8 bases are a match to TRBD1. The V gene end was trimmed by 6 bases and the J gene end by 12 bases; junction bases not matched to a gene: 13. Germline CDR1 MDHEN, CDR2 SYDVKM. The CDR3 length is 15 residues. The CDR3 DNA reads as TGTGCCAGCAGACCTCCGGACAGGGACCTTGGACCCCTCCACTTT. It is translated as CASRPPDRDLGPLHF.

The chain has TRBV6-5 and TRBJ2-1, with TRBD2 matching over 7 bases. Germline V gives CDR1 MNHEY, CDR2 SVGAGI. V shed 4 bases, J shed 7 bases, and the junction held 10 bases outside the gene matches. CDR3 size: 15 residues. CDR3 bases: TGTGCCAGCAGTTCTTCAGCGGGGTTCGTAAATGAGCAGTTCTTC. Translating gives CASSSSAGFVNEQFF.

The CDR3 reads CASSSWGFRDTGELFF. Written as DNA, the CDR3 is TGTGCCAGCAGCTCATGGGGGTTTCGGGACACCGGGGAGCTGTTTTTT. The chain recombines TRBV11-3 with TRBJ2-2; D possibly uses TRBD1 or TRBD2 (5 bases each). CDR3 length: 16 amino acids. Trimming left V 4 bases short and J 3 bases short, with 15 bases between. From germline, CDR1 is SGHNT and CDR2 YENEEA.

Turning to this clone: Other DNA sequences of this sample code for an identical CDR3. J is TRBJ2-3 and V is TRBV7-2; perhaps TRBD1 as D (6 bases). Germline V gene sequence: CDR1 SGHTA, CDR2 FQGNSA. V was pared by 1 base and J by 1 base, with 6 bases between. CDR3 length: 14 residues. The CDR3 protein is CASSLGGRTDTQYF. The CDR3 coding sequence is TGTGCCAGCAGCTTAGGGGGGCGCACAGATACGCAGTATTTT.

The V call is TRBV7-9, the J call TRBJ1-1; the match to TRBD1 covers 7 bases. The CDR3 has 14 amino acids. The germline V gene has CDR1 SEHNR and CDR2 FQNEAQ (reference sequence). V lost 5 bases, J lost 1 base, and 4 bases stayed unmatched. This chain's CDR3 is CASSRTGQNTEAFF. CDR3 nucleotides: TGTGCCAGCAGCCGGACAGGACAGAACACTGAAGCTTTCTTT.

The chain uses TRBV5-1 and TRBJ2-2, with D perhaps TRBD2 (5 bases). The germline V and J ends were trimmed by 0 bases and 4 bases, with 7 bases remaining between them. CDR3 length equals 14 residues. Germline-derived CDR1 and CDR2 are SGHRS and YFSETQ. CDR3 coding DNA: TGCGCCAGCAGCTTGGCCGGAGGCACCGGGGAGCTGTTTTTT. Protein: CASSLAGGTGELFF.

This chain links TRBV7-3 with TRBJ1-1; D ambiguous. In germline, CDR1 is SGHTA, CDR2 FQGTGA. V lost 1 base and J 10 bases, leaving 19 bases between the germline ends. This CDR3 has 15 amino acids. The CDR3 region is CASSLIRHPGLGAFF. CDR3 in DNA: TGTGCCAGCAGCTTAATACGGCATCCGGGTCTAGGAGCTTTCTTT.

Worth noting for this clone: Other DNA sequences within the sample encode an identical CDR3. CDR3 nucleotide sequence: TGCGCCAGCAGCTTAGGGTCCGGCCAAGAGACCCAGTACTTC. Its translation: CASSLGSGQETQYF. The chain couples TRBV5-1 to TRBJ2-5; D call uncertain. The V end was cut by 2 bases, the J end by 1 base, with 9 bases between. Germline CDR1 reads SGHRS; CDR2 reads YFSETQ. The CDR3 has 14 residues.